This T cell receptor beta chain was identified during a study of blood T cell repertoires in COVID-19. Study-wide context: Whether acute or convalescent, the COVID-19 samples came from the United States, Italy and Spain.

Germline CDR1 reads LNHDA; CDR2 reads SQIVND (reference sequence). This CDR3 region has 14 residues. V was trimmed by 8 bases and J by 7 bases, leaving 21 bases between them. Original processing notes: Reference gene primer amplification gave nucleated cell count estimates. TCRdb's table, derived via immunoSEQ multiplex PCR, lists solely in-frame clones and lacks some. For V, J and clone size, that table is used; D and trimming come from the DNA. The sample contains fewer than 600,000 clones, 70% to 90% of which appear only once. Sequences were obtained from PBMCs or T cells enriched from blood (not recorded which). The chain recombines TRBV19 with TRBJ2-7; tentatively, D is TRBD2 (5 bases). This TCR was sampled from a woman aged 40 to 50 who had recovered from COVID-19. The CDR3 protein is CASGGSSAGGEQYF. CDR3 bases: TGTGCCAGTGGTGGGTCGTCCGCGGGTGGTGAGCAGTACTTC.